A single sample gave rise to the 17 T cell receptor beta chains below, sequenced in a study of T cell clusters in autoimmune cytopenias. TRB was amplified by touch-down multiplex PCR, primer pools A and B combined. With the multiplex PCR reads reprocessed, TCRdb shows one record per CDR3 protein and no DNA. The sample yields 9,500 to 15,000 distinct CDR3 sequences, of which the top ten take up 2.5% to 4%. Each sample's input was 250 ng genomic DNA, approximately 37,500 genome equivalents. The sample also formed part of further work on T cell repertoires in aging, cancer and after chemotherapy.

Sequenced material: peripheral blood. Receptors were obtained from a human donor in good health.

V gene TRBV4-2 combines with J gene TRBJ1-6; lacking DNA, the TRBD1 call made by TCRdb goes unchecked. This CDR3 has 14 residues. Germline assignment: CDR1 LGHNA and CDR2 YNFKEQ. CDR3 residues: CASSQHRENSPLHF.

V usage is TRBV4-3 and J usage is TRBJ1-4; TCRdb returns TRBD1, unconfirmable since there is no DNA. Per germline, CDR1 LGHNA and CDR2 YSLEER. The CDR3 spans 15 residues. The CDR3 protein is CASSQMGDRTEKLFF.

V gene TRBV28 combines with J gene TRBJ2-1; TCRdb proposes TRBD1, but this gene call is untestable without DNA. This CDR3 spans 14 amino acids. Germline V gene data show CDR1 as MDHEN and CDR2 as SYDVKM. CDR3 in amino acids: CASSSGGGYNEQFF.

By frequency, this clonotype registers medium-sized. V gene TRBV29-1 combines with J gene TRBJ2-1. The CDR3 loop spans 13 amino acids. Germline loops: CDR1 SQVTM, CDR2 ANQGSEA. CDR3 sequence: CSVVQSAYNEQFF.

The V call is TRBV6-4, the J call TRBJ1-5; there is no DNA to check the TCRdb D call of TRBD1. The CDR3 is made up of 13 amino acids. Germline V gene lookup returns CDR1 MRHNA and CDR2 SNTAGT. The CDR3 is CASSQDRDQPQHF.

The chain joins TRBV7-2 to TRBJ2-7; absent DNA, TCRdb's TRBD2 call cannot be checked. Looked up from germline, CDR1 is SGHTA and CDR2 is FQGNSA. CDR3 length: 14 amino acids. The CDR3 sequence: CASSLIQRGLEQYF.

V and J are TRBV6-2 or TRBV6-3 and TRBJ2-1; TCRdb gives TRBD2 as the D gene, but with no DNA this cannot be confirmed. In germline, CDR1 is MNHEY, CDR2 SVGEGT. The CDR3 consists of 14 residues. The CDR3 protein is CASRGTSSVDEQFF.

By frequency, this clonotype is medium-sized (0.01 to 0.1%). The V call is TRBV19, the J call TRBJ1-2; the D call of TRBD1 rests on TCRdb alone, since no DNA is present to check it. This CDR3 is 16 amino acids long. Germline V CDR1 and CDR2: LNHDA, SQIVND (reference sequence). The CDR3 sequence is CASSPQGGTVNYGYTF.

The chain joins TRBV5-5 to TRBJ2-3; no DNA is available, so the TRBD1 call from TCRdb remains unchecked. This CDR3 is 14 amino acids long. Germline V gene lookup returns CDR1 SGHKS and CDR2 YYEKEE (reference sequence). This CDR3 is CASSFRTGTDTQYF.

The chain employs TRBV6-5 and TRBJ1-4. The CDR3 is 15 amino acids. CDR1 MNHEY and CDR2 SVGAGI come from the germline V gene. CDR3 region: CASSYSRSSNEKLFF.

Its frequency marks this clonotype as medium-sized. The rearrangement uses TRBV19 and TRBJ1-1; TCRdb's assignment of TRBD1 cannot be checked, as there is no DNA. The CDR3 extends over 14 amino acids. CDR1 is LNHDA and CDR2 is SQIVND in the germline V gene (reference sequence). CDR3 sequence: CASIPTGSNTEAFF.

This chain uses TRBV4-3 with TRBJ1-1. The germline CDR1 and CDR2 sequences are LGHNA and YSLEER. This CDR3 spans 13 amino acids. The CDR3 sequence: CASSQGSYTEAFF.

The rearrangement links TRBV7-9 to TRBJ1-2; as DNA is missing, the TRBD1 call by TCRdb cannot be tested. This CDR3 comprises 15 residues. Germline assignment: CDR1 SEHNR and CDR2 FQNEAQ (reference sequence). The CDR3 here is CASSLGQGANYGYTF.

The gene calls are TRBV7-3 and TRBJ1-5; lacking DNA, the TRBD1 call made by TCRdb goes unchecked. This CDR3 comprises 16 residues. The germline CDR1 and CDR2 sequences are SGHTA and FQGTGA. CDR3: CASSPDPGRSNQPQHF.

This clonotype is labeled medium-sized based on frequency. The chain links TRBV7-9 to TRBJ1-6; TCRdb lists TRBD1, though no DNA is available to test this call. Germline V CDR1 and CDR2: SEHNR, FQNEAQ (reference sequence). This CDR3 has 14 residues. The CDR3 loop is CASSLAVQGSPLHF.

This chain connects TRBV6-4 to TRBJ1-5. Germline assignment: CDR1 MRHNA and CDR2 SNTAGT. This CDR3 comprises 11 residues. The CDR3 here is CALPGNQPQHF.

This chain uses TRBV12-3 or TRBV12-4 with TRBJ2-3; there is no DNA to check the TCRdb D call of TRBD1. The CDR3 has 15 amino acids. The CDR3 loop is CASSFLGGGRDTQYF.